A single sample gave rise to the 10 T cell receptor beta chains below, sequenced in a study of lymphopenia after photon versus proton radiotherapy (dated by TCRdb to about 2019). The receptor library was made with the immunoSEQ multiplex PCR assay. This is the immuneACCESS table as TCRdb keeps it, with only in-frame sequences that have V and J called. A part of the clones is gone; compared with another copy, unresolved V genes explain less than half, and the rest is unexplained. The sample contains about 26,000 clones, roughly four fifths of them found a single time. The top ten clones comprise approximately 4% of the sample. Material: peripheral blood, obtained from a patient treated with photon-based radiotherapy. The origin of the receptors is a woman aged 50 to 60 with pancreatic cancer.

This chain connects TRBV6-5 to TRBJ2-2; 12 bases align to TRBD2. V shed 4 bases and J 4 bases; nucleotides not matched to a gene: 4. CDR1 MNHEY and CDR2 SVGAGI come from the germline V gene. The CDR3 totals 16 residues. CDR3: CASSWLAGGPTGELFF. The CDR3 nucleotides are TGTGCCAGCAGTTGGCTAGCGGGAGGGCCCACCGGGGAGCTGTTTTTT.

V usage is TRBV12-5 and J usage is TRBJ1-1; D is ambiguous. Trimming left V 8 bases short and J 7 bases short, with 14 bases between. There are 12 residues in the CDR3. Per the germline V gene, CDR1 is LGHNT and CDR2 is FRNRAP. The CDR3 DNA sequence: TGTGCTAGTACTGGGCGGGGAGATGAAGCTTTCTTT. Encoded protein: CASTGRGDEAFF.

The rearrangement uses TRBV25-1 and TRBJ2-1; 11 positions match TRBD2. The germline V gene has CDR1 MGHDK and CDR2 SYGVNS. The CDR3 totals 16 residues. J gave up 7 bases and V 3 bases, and 8 bases lay outside the gene matches. CDR3 in amino acids: CASSDLAGGTGNEQFF. The DNA of the CDR3 is TGTGCCAGCAGTGATTTAGCGGGAGGGACGGGGAATGAGCAGTTCTTC.

The chain has TRBV15 and TRBJ1-2, with D uncertain. Per the germline V gene, CDR1 is LNHNV and CDR2 is YYDKDF (reference sequence). The germline V and J ends were trimmed by 1 base and 4 bases, with 13 bases remaining between them. The CDR3 is 15 amino acids. The CDR3 DNA sequence: TGTGCCACCAGCAGAGTGGCCGCTGAAAGCTATGGCTACACCTTC. Residues: CATSRVAAESYGYTF. The full variable domain, its missing parts supplied by reference TRBV15 and TRBJ1-2, is DAMVIQNPRYQVTQFGKPVTLSCSQTLNHNVMYWYQQKSSQAPKLLFHYYDKDFNNEADTPDNFQSRRPNTSFCFLDIRSPGLGDTAMYLCATSRVAAESYGYTFGSGTRLTVV.

The V and J genes are TRBV7-2 and TRBJ2-1; 8 bases align to TRBD1. The CDR3 is 15 amino acids. The junction had 6 bases not matched to a gene; V was cut back by 2 bases and J by 6 bases. Germline V lookup: CDR1 SGHTA, CDR2 FQGNSA. The DNA for the CDR3 is TGTGCCAGCAGCTTAAAGGCAGGGGGCGGCAATGAGCAGTTCTTC. Translation: CASSLKAGGGNEQFF.

V is TRBV11-2 and J is TRBJ2-7, with D possibly matching TRBD2 (5 bases). Deletions cut 7 bases from V and 0 bases from J, with 19 bases between. CDR1 and CDR2 from the germline V gene are SGHAT and FQNNGV. This CDR3 is built from 16 residues. For the CDR3, the DNA is TGTGCCAGCAATACACTACGCGGGCGAAGCTCCTACGAGCAGTACTTC. This codes for CASNTLRGRSSYEQYF.

The table lists this clone with a few counts. V is TRBV2 and J is TRBJ1-1, with D tentatively TRBD1 (5 bases). Trimming left V 8 bases short and J 1 base short, with 17 bases between. CDR1 and CDR2 (germline): SNHLY, FYNNEI. CDR3 length equals 15 residues. The CDR3 is CASVARGGTNTEAFF. CDR3 coding DNA: TGTGCCAGCGTTGCCCGGGGGGGAACGAACACTGAAGCTTTCTTT.

The chain has TRBV7-2 and TRBJ2-6; 9 bases are a match to TRBD2. Germline values: CDR1 SGHTA, CDR2 FQGNSA. The CDR3 contains 18 residues. Trimming at V came to 5 bases and at J to 2 bases, leaving 10 bases not matched to a gene. The CDR3 loop reads CASSPSTLAGPGANVLTF. The CDR3 bases are TGTGCCAGCAGCCCCTCGACGCTAGCGGGGCCTGGGGCCAACGTCCTGACTTTC.

In its sample, this clone was seen a few times. The V and J genes are TRBV19 and TRBJ2-1; 9 bases align to TRBD2. J was trimmed by 3 bases and V by 6 bases; bases with no gene match: 6. CDR3 length: 15 residues. CDR1 LNHDA and CDR2 SQIVND come from the germline V gene (reference sequence). CDR3 region: CASSLTSGDYNEQFF. Written as DNA, the CDR3 is TGTGCCAGTAGCCTGACTAGCGGAGACTACAATGAGCAGTTCTTC.

The CDR3 protein is CASSFASQGGTDTQYF. CDR3 nucleotides: TGTGCCAGCAGCTTTGCGAGCCAGGGAGGAACAGATACGCAGTATTTT. V usage is TRBV5-4 and J usage is TRBJ2-3, with D possibly TRBD2 on 6 matching bases. The CDR3 runs to 16 residues. V shed 2 bases and J shed 3 bases, with 16 bases lying between them. CDR1 is SGHNT, CDR2 YYREEE, per germline (reference sequence). Based on the CDR3 plus reference TRBV5-4 and TRBJ2-3, the full variable domain is ETGVTQSPTHLIKTRGQQVTLRCSSQSGHNTVSWYQQALGQGPQFIFQYYREEENGRGNFPPRFSGLQFPNYSSELNVNALELDDSALYLCASSFASQGGTDTQYFGPGTRLTVL.